This is a list of T cell receptor beta chains from one sample in a study of blood T cell repertoires in COVID-19. Sequencing was performed with immunoSEQ multiplex PCR; in TCRdb, only in-frame clones are kept and a portion is missing. The sample carries more than 12,000 clones, around 89% recorded once. The sequenced material came from peripheral blood. The receptor set was obtained from a human donor in a cohort sampled during active COVID-19. CDR3s include the opening cysteine and the closing phenylalanine or tryptophan. A D gene is named only where the DNA matches it firmly. Expanded clones get a size class; other rows say once, few or many, or leave the size out.

D: TRBD2; V: TRBV4-1; J: TRBJ2-3; size: once; CDR3: CASSHPERGRTSDTQYF; DNA: TGCGCCAGCAGCCACCCCGAGCGGGGACGGACGTCAGATACGCAGTATTTT
D: -; V: TRBV2; J: TRBJ2-2; size: -; CDR3: CASRVVGDTGELFF; DNA: TGTGCCAGCAGGGTGGTAGGGGATACCGGGGAGCTGTTTTTT
D: TRBD1; V: TRBV6-5; J: TRBJ2-5; size: once; CDR3: CASSLQGETQYF; DNA: TGTGCCAGCAGCTTACAGGGGGAGACCCAGTACTTC
D: -; V: TRBV5-6; J: TRBJ2-2; size: few; CDR3: CASMAGYTGELFF; DNA: TGTGCCAGCATGGCAGGGTACACCGGGGAGCTGTTTTTT
D: -; V: TRBV5-1; J: TRBJ1-4; size: -; CDR3: CASSSGITREKLFF; DNA: TGCGCCAGCTCCTCCGGGATAACGAGGGAAAAACTGTTTTTT
D: TRBD2; V: TRBV5-1; J: TRBJ2-5; size: -; CDR3: CASSGPAGVLQETQYF; DNA: TGCGCCAGCAGCGGTCCCGCGGGGGTCCTACAAGAGACCCAGTACTTC
D: TRBD2; V: TRBV18; J: TRBJ2-7; size: once; CDR3: CASSPTRGSYEQYF; DNA: TGTGCCAGCTCACCTACGCGGGGGTCCTACGAGCAGTACTTC
D: -; V: TRBV2; J: TRBJ1-5; size: -; CDR3: CASSESGQPQHF; DNA: TGTGCCAGCAGTGAATCCGGTCAGCCCCAGCATTTT
D: TRBD1; V: TRBV6-9; J: TRBJ2-7; size: -; CDR3: CASSYRDRGYEQYF; DNA: TGTGCCAGCAGTTATAGGGACAGGGGCTACGAGCAGTACTTC
D: -; V: TRBV7-2; J: TRBJ2-7; size: -; CDR3: CASSSQGGLPYEQYF; DNA: TGTGCCAGCAGCTCGCAGGGGGGATTGCCCTACGAGCAGTACTTC
D: TRBD1; V: TRBV7-2; J: TRBJ2-7; size: -; CDR3: CASSNPGGQGTEQYF; DNA: TGTGCCAGCAGCAACCCTGGGGGACAGGGGACCGAGCAGTACTTC
D: TRBD1; V: TRBV2; J: TRBJ1-5; size: -; CDR3: CASIGDRGLQPQHF; DNA: TGTGCCAGCATCGGGGACAGGGGCCTTCAGCCCCAGCATTTT
D: -; V: TRBV10-1; J: TRBJ1-5; size: -; CDR3: CASSESGAEPQHF; DNA: TGCGCCAGCAGTGAGAGCGGTGCAGAGCCCCAGCATTTT
D: -; V: TRBV5-1; J: TRBJ2-7; size: -; CDR3: CASSWAGTAASEQYF; DNA: TGCGCCAGCAGCTGGGCGGGGACAGCTGCCTCCGAGCAGTACTTC
D: TRBD2; V: TRBV2; J: TRBJ2-7; size: -; CDR3: CASSERGSSYEQYF; DNA: TGTGCCAGCAGTGAGCGGGGGAGTTCCTACGAGCAGTACTTC
D: TRBD2; V: TRBV5-1; J: TRBJ2-3; size: -; CDR3: CASSLRTGGRDTQYF; DNA: TGCGCCAGCAGCTTACGCACGGGGGGGCGCGATACGCAGTATTTT
D: -; V: TRBV12-3/TRBV12-4; J: TRBJ2-5; size: -; CDR3: CASRLGGPKTQYF; DNA: TGTGCCAGCAGGCTCGGGGGGCCGAAGACCCAGTACTTC
D: TRBD1; V: TRBV9; J: TRBJ2-5; size: -; CDR3: CASSPQGTPRQTQYF; DNA: TGTGCCAGCAGCCCACAGGGGACCCCTCGGCAGACCCAGTACTTC
D: -; V: TRBV4-2; J: TRBJ2-2; size: -; CDR3: CASSQPGASGGTGELFF; DNA: TGTGCCAGCAGCCAGCCGGGGGCTAGCGGAGGCACCGGGGAGCTGTTTTTT
D: -; V: TRBV3-1/TRBV3-2; J: TRBJ2-3; size: -; CDR3: CASSQGTVPTDTQYF; DNA: TGTGCCAGCAGCCAAGGGACAGTCCCCACAGATACGCAGTATTTT
D: -; V: TRBV5-4; J: TRBJ1-6; size: once; CDR3: CASSRIRGGNNSPLHF; DNA: TGTGCCAGCAGCCGAATCCGGGGGGGTAATAATTCACCCCTCCACTTT
D: -; V: TRBV19; J: TRBJ1-5; size: -; CDR3: CASSSNSRQPQHF; DNA: TGTGCCAGTAGTTCAAACTCGAGGCAGCCCCAGCATTTT
D: TRBD1; V: TRBV4-1; J: TRBJ1-2; size: -; CDR3: CASSQDGTGGGHYGYTF; DNA: TGCGCCAGCAGCCAAGATGGGACAGGGGGCGGCCACTATGGCTACACCTTC
D: TRBD1; V: TRBV3-1/TRBV3-2; J: TRBJ1-3; size: -; CDR3: CASSQGFGTGVGNTIYF; DNA: TGTGCCAGCAGCCAAGGGTTCGGGACAGGGGTTGGAAACACCATATATTTT
D: -; V: TRBV6-1; J: TRBJ2-2; size: once; CDR3: CASSERVGGELFF; DNA: TGTGCCAGCAGTGAAAGAGTCGGCGGGGAGCTGTTTTTT
D: -; V: TRBV7-2; J: TRBJ1-6; size: few; CDR3: CASSLGFYNSPLHF; DNA: TGTGCCAGCAGCTTGGGCTTTTATAATTCACCCCTCCACTTT
D: -; V: TRBV6-1; J: TRBJ2-7; size: -; CDR3: CASSDGRGEDEQYF; DNA: TGTGCCAGCAGTGATGGGAGGGGGGAAGACGAGCAGTACTTC
D: -; V: TRBV14; J: TRBJ2-3; size: once; CDR3: CASSPRGGGTDTQYF; DNA: TGTGCCAGCAGCCCGAGGGGGGGCGGCACAGATACGCAGTATTTT
D: -; V: TRBV19; J: TRBJ2-1; size: -; CDR3: CASSIAGTHSGEQFF; DNA: TGTGCCAGTAGTATTGCGGGGACTCACTCGGGGGAGCAGTTCTTC
D: -; V: TRBV7-2; J: TRBJ2-7; size: -; CDR3: CASSLGRGSSYEQYF; DNA: TGTGCCAGCAGCTTAGGGAGGGGTAGCTCCTACGAGCAGTACTTC
D: -; V: TRBV5-6; J: TRBJ2-1; size: -; CDR3: CASSFGQGENEQFF; DNA: TGTGCCAGCAGCTTTGGGCAGGGTGAGAATGAGCAGTTCTTC
D: -; V: TRBV5-1; J: TRBJ1-2; size: -; CDR3: CASSLAGYGDGYTF; DNA: TGCGCCAGCAGCTTGGCAGGGTACGGCGATGGCTACACCTTC
D: -; V: TRBV7-8; J: TRBJ2-7; size: -; CDR3: CASTTGLRYEQYF; DNA: TGTGCCAGCACCACAGGGTTACGCTACGAGCAGTACTTC
D: -; V: TRBV11-2; J: TRBJ1-6; size: -; CDR3: CASSLEAADVNSPLHF; DNA: TGTGCCAGCAGCTTAGAAGCAGCGGACGTTAATTCACCCCTCCACTTT
D: -; V: TRBV24-1; J: TRBJ2-3; size: once; CDR3: CATSSGYSTDTQYF; DNA: TGTGCCACCAGTTCCGGGTATAGCACAGATACGCAGTATTTT
D: TRBD2; V: TRBV19; J: TRBJ2-7; size: -; CDR3: CASSIDPSGYEQYF; DNA: TGTGCCAGTAGTATCGATCCTAGCGGCTACGAGCAGTACTTC
D: TRBD2; V: TRBV5-1; J: TRBJ2-5; size: -; CDR3: CASSLVPQLAAEGAQYF; DNA: TGCGCCAGCAGCTTGGTCCCCCAACTAGCGGCCGAGGGGGCCCAGTACTTC
D: TRBD1; V: TRBV27; J: TRBJ1-1; size: -; CDR3: CASSSHRDRGSTYTEAFF; DNA: TGTGCCAGCAGTTCTCACCGGGACAGGGGGAGTACGTACACTGAAGCTTTCTTT
D: -; V: TRBV3-1/TRBV3-2; J: TRBJ1-1; size: -; CDR3: CASSQGLVTGRTEAFF; DNA: TGTGCCAGCAGCCAAGGGTTAGTCACAGGGCGCACTGAAGCTTTCTTT
D: -; V: TRBV28; J: TRBJ1-4; size: -; CDR3: CASSPPGEKLFF; DNA: TGTGCCAGCAGTCCCCCCGGTGAAAAACTGTTTTTT
D: TRBD2; V: TRBV5-6; J: TRBJ2-1; size: once; CDR3: CASSRLPGLAGNEQFF; DNA: TGTGCCAGCAGCCGCCTTCCGGGACTAGCGGGCAATGAGCAGTTCTTC
D: -; V: TRBV27; J: TRBJ2-7; size: -; CDR3: CASEVGYSYEQYF; DNA: TGTGCCAGCGAGGTTGGCTACTCCTACGAGCAGTACTTC
D: -; V: TRBV18; J: TRBJ2-7; size: -; CDR3: CASSPSISSYEQYF; DNA: TGTGCCAGCTCACCATCGATCAGCTCCTACGAGCAGTACTTC
D: TRBD1; V: TRBV3-1/TRBV3-2; J: TRBJ2-2; size: -; CDR3: CASSQTGTGKTGELFF; DNA: TGTGCCAGCAGCCAGACCGGGACAGGGAAGACCGGGGAGCTGTTTTTT
D: TRBD1; V: TRBV6-6; J: TRBJ1-6; size: -; CDR3: CASSLPGQGVHNSPLHF; DNA: TGTGCCAGCAGTCTACCGGGACAGGGGGTACATAATTCACCCCTCCACTTT
D: TRBD1; V: TRBV9; J: TRBJ1-2; size: -; CDR3: CASGDRSGINYGYTF; DNA: TGTGCCAGCGGGGACAGGTCGGGAATTAACTATGGCTACACCTTC
D: -; V: TRBV6-5; J: TRBJ1-6; size: -; CDR3: CASSSAVYNSPLHF; DNA: TGTGCCAGCAGTTCCGCAGTTTATAATTCACCCCTCCACTTT
D: -; V: TRBV30; J: TRBJ1-5; size: -; CDR3: CAWSVAGNQPQHF; DNA: TGTGCCTGGAGTGTAGCCGGCAATCAGCCCCAGCATTTT
D: TRBD2; V: TRBV2; J: TRBJ2-5; size: -; CDR3: CASTPLAGGLQETQYF; DNA: TGTGCCAGCACCCCTCTAGCGGGGGGGCTCCAAGAGACCCAGTACTTC
D: -; V: TRBV6-5; J: TRBJ1-1; size: -; CDR3: CASGRDTEAFF; DNA: TGTGCCAGCGGGCGGGACACTGAAGCTTTCTTT
D: -; V: TRBV5-1; J: TRBJ1-2; size: -; CDR3: CASSLDSSNYGYTF; DNA: TGCGCCAGCAGCTTGGACAGTTCTAACTATGGCTACACCTTC
D: TRBD2; V: TRBV4-1; J: TRBJ2-7; size: -; CDR3: CASSQDPRLLVAGGPYEQYF; DNA: TGCGCCAGCAGCCAAGATCCCCGACTCCTAGTAGCGGGGGGGCCCTACGAGCAGTACTTC
D: -; V: TRBV3-1/TRBV3-2; J: TRBJ2-3; size: -; CDR3: CASSEVFTDTQYF; DNA: TGTGCCAGCAGCGAGGTCTTCACAGATACGCAGTATTTT